These T cell receptor beta chains were read from a single sample in a study of Graves' ophthalmopathy and Graves' hyperthyroidism. Each CDR3 protein gets one entry after TCRdb re-called the multiplex PCR reads with MiXCR. The sample yields 1 million to 1.3 million distinct CDR3 sequences, 35% to 40% seen once. Sequenced material: peripheral blood or thyroid tissue (not recorded which). These receptors came from an adult man with Graves' hyperthyroidism. Each CDR3 is given with its conserved first and last residue. D genes are given only for firm matches. Clone size is shown for a subset of rows, as once, few, many or a class of expanded clone.

TRBJ1-4,TRBV10-3,NA,NA,TGTGCCATCAGGGTACAGACCGGTAATGAAAAACTGTTTTTT,CAIRVQTGNEKLFF
TRBJ1-1,TRBV29-1,NA,many,TGCAGCGCCGGCCCGCGTTTCTCTGAAGCTTTCTTT,CSAGPRFSEAFF
TRBJ1-1,TRBV15,NA,NA,TGTGCCACCAGCGGTGACAAGGTCACTGGAGCTTTCTTT,CATSGDKVTGAFF
TRBJ1-1,TRBV27,NA,NA,TGTGCCAGCACTGCGTTATCGAACACTGAAGCTTTCTTT,CASTALSNTEAFF
TRBJ2-7,TRBV6-5,TRBD2,few,TGTGCCAGCAGTTCCCGGGGGGGATCCCGTGCCACATACGAGCAGTACTTC,CASSSRGGSRATYEQYF
TRBJ1-1,TRBV10-3,NA,NA,TGTGCCATCAGTGAGGACCGATGGACTGAAGCTTTCTTT,CAISEDRWTEAFF
TRBJ2-7,TRBV20-1,TRBD1,NA,TGCAGTGCTCTTCCGGGACAGGATTACGAGCAGTACTTC,CSALPGQDYEQYF
TRBJ1-1,TRBV7-9,TRBD1,few,TGTGCCAGCAGTTCCGGGACAGGGATCGGAGCTTTCTTT,CASSSGTGIGAFF
TRBJ1-1,TRBV6-5,NA,few,TGTGCCAGCAGTTACGTCCACGGTGAAGCTTTCTTT,CASSYVHGEAFF
TRBJ1-2,TRBV24-1,NA,once,TGTGCCACCAGTGCTTTCCCGACAGAACCCTATGGCTACACCTTC,CATSAFPTEPYGYTF
TRBJ2-7,TRBV7-9,TRBD2,NA,TGTGCCAGTAGTATGCGGGGGAACCTCTACGAGCAGTACTTC,CASSMRGNLYEQYF
TRBJ1-2,TRBV19,NA,NA,TGTGCCAGTAGTCGAGGGGGACTGTCGTATGGCTACACCTTC,CASSRGGLSYGYTF
TRBJ2-5,TRBV7-9,NA,many,TGTGCCAGCAGCATGGGGGTGACAGGTTGGGAGACCCAGTACTTC,CASSMGVTGWETQYF
TRBJ1-4,TRBV6-5,NA,many,TGTGCCAGCAGTTACTCCGGTGGAAAACTGTTTTTT,CASSYSGGKLFF
TRBJ2-5,TRBV3-1,NA,NA,TGTGCCAGCAGCGAAGAACCCGAACGACACCCCGAGGAGACCCAGTACTTC,CASSEEPERHPEETQYF
TRBJ1-5,TRBV2,NA,NA,TGTGCCAGCAGTGAGTCAGGGAACGGGCCCCAGCATTTT,CASSESGNGPQHF
TRBJ2-7,TRBV11-2,NA,many,TGTGCCAGCAACCGAGATCCAGTTTCCTACGAGCAGTACTTC,CASNRDPVSYEQYF
TRBJ2-6,TRBV24-1,TRBD1,NA,TGTGCCAGCAGCTTGGGGACAGGGGCCAGCCCGGGGGCCAACGTCCTGACTTTC,CASSLGTGASPGANVLTF
TRBJ2-7,TRBV3-1,NA,few,TGTGCCAGCAGCCGCCCCCACGAGCAGTACTTC,CASSRPHEQYF
TRBJ2-2,TRBV10-3,NA,many,TGTGCCATCACCACAGCGAACACCGGGGAGCTGTTTTTT,CAITTANTGELFF
TRBJ2-2,TRBV20-1,NA,few,TGCAGTGCTAGAGATTTTGGGACGACGAACACCGGGGAGCTGTTTTTT,CSARDFGTTNTGELFF
TRBJ1-2,TRBV14,NA,few,TGTGCCAGCAGCCCAATCACCGAGACGGGCTACACCTTC,CASSPITETGYTF
TRBJ1-2,TRBV10-2,NA,many,TGCGCCAGCAGTGAATGGAGGGCTGGCTACACCTTC,CASSEWRAGYTF
TRBJ1-4,TRBV5-1,TRBD1,NA,TGTGCCAGCAGCACCTGGGACAGACCCGATGAAAAACTGTTTTTT,CASSTWDRPDEKLFF
TRBJ2-2,TRBV24-1,NA,many,TGTGCCACCAGTGGCGACTCCTATGATACCGGGGAGCTGTTTTTT,CATSGDSYDTGELFF
TRBJ1-3,TRBV6-2/TRBV6-3,NA,few,TGTGCCAGCAGTTACCCCGGACGAGGGGACACCATATATTTT,CASSYPGRGDTIYF
TRBJ2-7,TRBV15,NA,NA,TGTGCCACCAGCAGAGATCGTGGGGGGTCCTACGGGCAGTACTTC,CATSRDRGGSYGQYF
TRBJ1-6,TRBV7-8,NA,few,TGTGCCAGCTCACCACTAGGTCAGGGGCGCAGAGGGATGGATTCACCCCTCCACTTT,CASSPLGQGRRGMDSPLHF
TRBJ1-6,TRBV29-1,TRBD1,NA,TGCAGCGCCAGGACAGGGGGTCATTCACCCCTCCACTTT,CSARTGGHSPLHF
TRBJ1-2,TRBV7-9,TRBD1,NA,TGTGCCAGCAGCGATAGTGCCGGGACAGGGGCTGGCTACACCTTC,CASSDSAGTGAGYTF
TRBJ1-2,TRBV12-3/TRBV12-4,NA,few,TGTGCCAGCAGGATCTCAAGCTATGGCTACACCTTC,CASRISSYGYTF
TRBJ2-5,TRBV24-1,TRBD1,many,TGTGCCACCAGTGAGGGGGACAGGCCAGGTCGGGAGACCCAGTACTTC,CATSEGDRPGRETQYF
TRBJ1-6,TRBV4-3,TRBD1,few,TGCGCCAGCAGCCCGGACAGGTCCGGGTCACCCCTCCACTTT,CASSPDRSGSPLHF
TRBJ2-5,TRBV10-3,NA,NA,TGTGCCATCAGTTCGCGGGAAGAGACCCAGTACTTC,CAISSREETQYF
TRBJ1-2,TRBV7-2,NA,many,TGTGCCAGCAGCTTAGCACACGACAAGTACTATGGCTACACCTTC,CASSLAHDKYYGYTF
TRBJ2-7,TRBV4-2,TRBD2,few,TGTGCCAGCAGCCAAGAGTCTATTATCAGCGGGAGCTCCTACGAGCAGTACTTC,CASSQESIISGSSYEQYF
TRBJ1-5,TRBV6-5,NA,NA,TGTGCCAGCAGTAAAAAAAGGACAGATCAGCCCCAGCATTTT,CASSKKRTDQPQHF
TRBJ2-5,TRBV7-8,NA,many,TGTGCCAGCAGCATCGGACAGAGAGTGGAGACCCAGTACTTC,CASSIGQRVETQYF
TRBJ1-3,TRBV7-2,NA,NA,TGTGCCAGCAGCCCCCGCCGGGGTAGGAACACCATATATTTT,CASSPRRGRNTIYF
TRBJ1-4,TRBV4-3,TRBD1,NA,TGCGCCAGCAGCCAACAGACAGGGACTAATGAAAAACTGTTTTTT,CASSQQTGTNEKLFF
TRBJ1-6,TRBV5-1,NA,few,TGCGCCAGCAGCATGACCGCCGAGGAGGGCCCCCTCCACTTT,CASSMTAEEGPLHF
TRBJ1-6,TRBV20-1,NA,many,TGCAGTGCTAGTCAGGACAGTAAACCGGCTAATTCACCCCTCCACTTT,CSASQDSKPANSPLHF
TRBJ2-2,TRBV6-5,NA,few,TGTGCCAGCAACACCGCGGGGGCGCGGGAGCTGTTTTTT,CASNTAGARELFF